Presented here are 13 T cell receptor beta chains from one specimen sequenced in a study of Graves' ophthalmopathy and Graves' hyperthyroidism listed by TCRdb under 2018. The sequencer listed for this sample is Illumina HiSeq 2000. For repertoire sequencing, the TCR beta CDR3 regions were amplified from RNA transcripts. A first-round RT-PCR used HTBI primers with the Qiagen OneStep RT-PCR kit, followed by a second-round multiplex PCR, size selection and purification. The raw public data were reprocessed by TCRdb itself: fastp quality trimming at Q25, MiXCR clonotype calling, in-frame beta chains only. When rows share a CDR3 protein, they turn into one entry using the most common DNA and genes. The sample has hundreds of thousands of distinct CDR3 sequences on record, 35% to 45% of them singletons. Of the sample, over 2.5% falls within the top ten clones. The sequencing input was peripheral blood. The receptors stem from an adult man with Graves' ophthalmopathy.

This clonotype occurred many times. A junction end diverges from the germline sequence, so it may reflect a read error. The V and J genes are TRBV20-1 and TRBJ2-5; 8 bases fit TRBD2. Germline V gene lookup returns CDR1 DFQATT and CDR2 SNEGSKA (reference sequence). The CDR3 spans 15 residues. CDR3 nucleotides: TGCAGTGCAAGAGGGGAGCGGGAGTGGGCGGAGACCCAGTACTTC. Translation gives CSARGEREWAETQYF.

As to this clonotype: Germline and junction disagree at one end, which may indicate a read error. The chain recombines TRBV10-3 with TRBJ1-3, with no clear D. Germline V gene data show CDR1 as ENHRY and CDR2 as SYGVKD. The CDR3 totals 12 residues. The CDR3 here is CASSERAGTGYF. CDR3 nucleotide sequence: TGTGCCAGCAGTGAACGGGCAGGAACCGGATATTTT.

Here the CDR3 DNA reads TGTGCCAGCAGCGGCCGCACAGGGTGGGATACGCAGTATTTT. Protein sequence: CASSGRTGWDTQYF. V usage is TRBV9 and J usage is TRBJ2-3, with a weak D call TRBD1 (6 bases). The V and J ends lost 3 bases and 6 bases respectively, with 14 bases between them. CDR3 size: 14 residues. Germline loops: CDR1 SGDLS, CDR2 YYNGEE.

Here the CDR3 reads CAISVLAWDTIYF. The CDR3 region has the DNA TGTGCCATCAGTGTCCTCGCCTGGGACACCATATATTTT. The rearrangement joins TRBV10-3 to TRBJ1-3; D not certain. Germline CDR1 ENHRY, CDR2 SYGVKD. The CDR3 is made up of 13 amino acids. Between the trimmed V and J ends, which lost 4 bases and 8 bases, there was a span of 12 bases.

This chain joins TRBV10-3 and TRBJ1-5; D uncertain. CDR3 length: 12 residues. Germline assignment: CDR1 ENHRY and CDR2 SYGVKD. Trimming stripped 4 bases from V and 9 bases from J, with 10 bases between. CDR3 in DNA: TGTGCCATCAGTGTCGGTGGAGGGCCCCAGCATTTT. Translated, it gives CAISVGGGPQHF.

The rearrangement links TRBV6-5 to TRBJ2-7, with D possibly being TRBD2 (7 bases). The ends were cut back, 0 bases at V and 4 bases at J, with 16 bases in the middle. This CDR3 spans 16 amino acids. Per the germline V gene, CDR1 is MNHEY and CDR2 is SVGAGI. CDR3 DNA sequence: TGTGCCAGCAGTTACTCATCAGGGAGGGGGGCTTACGAGCAGTACTTC. It codes for CASSYSSGRGAYEQYF.

This clonotype appeared many times. The chain joins TRBV12-3 or TRBV12-4 to TRBJ1-2; no definite D call. Trimming stripped 6 bases from V and 6 bases from J, with 17 bases between. The length of the CDR3 is 14 residues. The CDR3 DNA is TGTGCCAGCAGCCGGACCCCCCGGTCCGATGGCTACACCTTC. Residues: CASSRTPRSDGYTF.

This clonotype is a singleton in its sample. This chain uses TRBV2 with TRBJ2-2; D gene unclear. CDR1 is SNHLY and CDR2 is FYNNEI in the germline V gene. CDR3 size: 14 residues. The germline V and J ends were trimmed by 6 bases and 8 bases, with 16 bases remaining between them. The CDR3 protein is CASSVQPPKGELFF. The CDR3 nucleotides read TGTGCCAGCAGCGTACAGCCTCCAAAAGGGGAGCTGTTTTTT.

This clonotype was recorded at least ten times. This sequence joins TRBV12-3 or TRBV12-4 and TRBJ1-1, with 8 bases identical to TRBD1. The ends lost 6 bases at V and 4 bases at J; junction bases unmatched: 7. The CDR3 has 14 amino acids. The CDR3 loop reads CASRGDRGSTEAFF. CDR3 in DNA: TGTGCCAGCAGAGGTGACAGGGGCTCCACTGAAGCTTTCTTT.

As concerns this clonotype: A much larger clone sits a single nucleotide away, making a read error possible. The genes are TRBV7-6 and TRBJ2-7; 14 bases line up with TRBD2. The length of the CDR3 is 17 residues. Per the germline V gene, CDR1 is SGHVS and CDR2 is FNYEAQ. The CDR3 protein is CASRPGLAGESAAELYF. The CDR3 DNA is TGTGCCAGCAGACCGGGACTAGCGGGAGAATCAGCCGCCGAGCTGTACTTC.

This clonotype occurred a few times. V is TRBV20-1 and J is TRBJ1-1; no firm D call. The germline V gene has CDR1 DFQATT and CDR2 SNEGSKA (reference sequence). With 7 bases removed from V and 4 bases from J, the gap between germline ends came to 10 bases. The CDR3 loop spans 11 amino acids. The CDR3 DNA reads as TGCAGTGTAAAGGTCAGCACTGAAGCTTTCTTT. The encoded protein is CSVKVSTEAFF.

This clonotype was picked up many times. This chain uses TRBV29-1 with TRBJ1-1; 7 bases agree with TRBD1. The CDR3 is made up of 13 amino acids. V gave up 5 bases and J gave up 4 bases; unmatched junction bases: 7. CDR1 and CDR2 (germline): SQVTM, ANQGSEA. The DNA for the CDR3 is TGCAGCGTTTGCGACAGGGAGAGCACTGAAGCTTTCTTT. Its translation is CSVCDRESTEAFF.

The chain employs TRBV19 and TRBJ1-1; D gene unclear. Trimming took off 11 bases at V and 8 bases at J, with 15 bases between the two ends. Looked up from germline, CDR1 is LNHDA and CDR2 is SQIVND (reference sequence). The CDR3 is 11 amino acids. CDR3: CAWRSLTEAFF. The CDR3 nucleotides are TGTGCCTGGAGGAGCCTTACAGAAGCTTTCTTT. The whole variable domain, remainder taken from reference TRBV19 and TRBJ1-1, is DGGITQSPKYLFRKEGQNVTLSCEQNLNHDAMYWYRQDPGQGLRLIYYSQIVNDFQKGDIAEGYSVSREKKESFPLTVTSAQKNPTAFYLCAWRSLTEAFFGQGTRLTVV.